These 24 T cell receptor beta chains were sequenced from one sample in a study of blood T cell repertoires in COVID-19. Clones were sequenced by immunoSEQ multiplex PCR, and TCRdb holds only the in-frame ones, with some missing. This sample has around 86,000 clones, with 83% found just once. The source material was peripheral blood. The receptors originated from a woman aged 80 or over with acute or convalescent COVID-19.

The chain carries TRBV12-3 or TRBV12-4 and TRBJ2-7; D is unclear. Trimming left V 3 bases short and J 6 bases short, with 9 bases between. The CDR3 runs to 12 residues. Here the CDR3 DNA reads TGTGCCAGCAGTTTTTCGATCAGCGAGCAGTACTTC. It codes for CASSFSISEQYF.

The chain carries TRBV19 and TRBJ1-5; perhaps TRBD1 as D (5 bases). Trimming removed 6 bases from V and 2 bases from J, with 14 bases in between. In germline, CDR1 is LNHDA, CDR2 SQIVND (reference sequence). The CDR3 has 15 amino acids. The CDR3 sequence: CASRSGRDRNQPQHF. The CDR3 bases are TGTGCCAGTAGATCGGGCAGGGATCGCAATCAGCCCCAGCATTTT.

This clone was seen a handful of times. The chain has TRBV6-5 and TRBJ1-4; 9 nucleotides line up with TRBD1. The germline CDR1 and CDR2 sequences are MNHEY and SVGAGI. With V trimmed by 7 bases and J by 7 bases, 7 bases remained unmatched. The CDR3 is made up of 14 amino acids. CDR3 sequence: CASMMGQGREKLFF. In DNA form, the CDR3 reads TGTGCCAGCATGATGGGACAGGGACGTGAAAAACTGTTTTTT.

CDR3 in DNA: TGTGCCAGCAGCCCCGTAGCTATCACAGATACGCAGTATTTT. This translates into CASSPVAITDTQYF. V and J are TRBV11-2 and TRBJ2-3, with D hard to call. V lost 5 bases and J lost 2, with 11 bases in between. Germline lookup yields CDR1 SGHAT and CDR2 FQNNGV. This CDR3 is 14 amino acids long.

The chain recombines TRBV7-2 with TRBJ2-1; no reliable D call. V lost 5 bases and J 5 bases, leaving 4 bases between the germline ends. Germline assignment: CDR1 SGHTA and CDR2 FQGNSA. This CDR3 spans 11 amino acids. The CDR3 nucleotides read TGTGCCAGCAGCCTAAACAATGAGCAGTTCTTC. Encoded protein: CASSLNNEQFF.

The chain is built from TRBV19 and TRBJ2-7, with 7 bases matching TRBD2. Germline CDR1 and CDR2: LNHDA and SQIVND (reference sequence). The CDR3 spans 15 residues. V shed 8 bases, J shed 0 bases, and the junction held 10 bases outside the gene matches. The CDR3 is CASSFLGRASYEQYF. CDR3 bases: TGTGCCAGTTCTTTCTTGGGGAGGGCCTCCTACGAGCAGTACTTC.

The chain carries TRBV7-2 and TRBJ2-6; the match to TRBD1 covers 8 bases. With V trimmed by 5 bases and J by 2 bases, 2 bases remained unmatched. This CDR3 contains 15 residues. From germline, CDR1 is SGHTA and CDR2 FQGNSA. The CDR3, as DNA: TGTGCCAGCAGCGGACAGGGAACTGGGGCCAACGTCCTGACTTTC. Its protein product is CASSGQGTGANVLTF.

The CDR3 DNA follows: TGCAGCGTTGCGACTAGCGGGACGAGCACAGATACGCAGTATTTT. This gives the protein CSVATSGTSTDTQYF. The V call is TRBV29-1, the J call TRBJ2-3; TRBD2 matches 11 bases. Germline values: CDR1 SQVTM, CDR2 ANQGSEA. The CDR3 covers 15 residues. J lost 0 bases, V lost 4 bases, and 3 bases had no gene match.

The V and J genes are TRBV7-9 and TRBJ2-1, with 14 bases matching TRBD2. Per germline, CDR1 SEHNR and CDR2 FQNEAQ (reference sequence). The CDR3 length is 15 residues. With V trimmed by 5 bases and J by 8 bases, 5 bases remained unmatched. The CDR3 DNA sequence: TGTGCCAGCAGCCCTCCGGGACTAGCGGGAGATGAGCAGTTCTTC. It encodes CASSPPGLAGDEQFF.

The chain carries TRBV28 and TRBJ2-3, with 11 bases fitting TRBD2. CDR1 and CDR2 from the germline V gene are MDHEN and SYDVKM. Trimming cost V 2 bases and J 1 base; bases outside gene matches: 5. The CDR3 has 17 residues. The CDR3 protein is CASSLPLAGGGTDTQYF. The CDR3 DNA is TGTGCCAGCAGTTTACCCTTAGCGGGAGGGGGCACAGATACGCAGTATTTT.

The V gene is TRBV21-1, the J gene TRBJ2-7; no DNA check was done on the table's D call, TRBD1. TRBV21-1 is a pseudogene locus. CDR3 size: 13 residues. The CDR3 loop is CASAPTGEHEQYF. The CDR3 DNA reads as TGTGCCAGCGCCCCGACAGGGGAACACGAGCAGTACTTC.

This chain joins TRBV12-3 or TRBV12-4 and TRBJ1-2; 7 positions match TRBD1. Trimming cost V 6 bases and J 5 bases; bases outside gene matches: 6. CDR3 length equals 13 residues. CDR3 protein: CASRNTGVYGYTF. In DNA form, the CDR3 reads TGTGCCAGCAGGAACACAGGGGTTTATGGCTACACCTTC.

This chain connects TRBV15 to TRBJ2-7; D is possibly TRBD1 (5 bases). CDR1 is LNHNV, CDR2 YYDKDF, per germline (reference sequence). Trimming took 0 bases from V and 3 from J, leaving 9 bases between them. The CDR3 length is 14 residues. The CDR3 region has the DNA TGTGCCACCAGCAGAGAGGGGCAGCACTACGAGCAGTACTTC. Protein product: CATSREGQHYEQYF.

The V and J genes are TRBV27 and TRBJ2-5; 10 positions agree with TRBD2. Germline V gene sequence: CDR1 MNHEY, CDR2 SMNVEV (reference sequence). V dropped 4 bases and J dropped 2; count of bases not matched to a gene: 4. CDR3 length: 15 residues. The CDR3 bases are TGTGCCAGCAGTTCCTCAGCGGGAGGGCAAGAGACCCAGTACTTC. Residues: CASSSSAGGQETQYF.

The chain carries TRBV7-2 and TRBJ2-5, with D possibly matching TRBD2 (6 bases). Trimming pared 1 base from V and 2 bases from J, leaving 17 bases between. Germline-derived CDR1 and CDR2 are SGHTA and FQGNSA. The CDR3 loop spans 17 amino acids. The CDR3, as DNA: TGTGCCAGCAGCTTAGGTTTGAGCGGGCTCTGGCAAGAGACCCAGTACTTC. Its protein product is CASSLGLSGLWQETQYF. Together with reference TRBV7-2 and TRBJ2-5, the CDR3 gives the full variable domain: GAGVSQSPSNKVTEKGKDVELRCDPISGHTALYWYRQSLGQGLEFLIYFQGNSAPDKSGLPSDRFSAERTGGSVSTLTIQRTQQEDSAVYLCASSLGLSGLWQETQYFGPGTRLLVL.

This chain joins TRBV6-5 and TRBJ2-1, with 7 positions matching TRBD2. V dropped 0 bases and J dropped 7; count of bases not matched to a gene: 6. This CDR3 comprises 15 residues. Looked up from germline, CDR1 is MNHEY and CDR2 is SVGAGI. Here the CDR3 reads CASSYSRERGNEQFF. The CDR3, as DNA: TGTGCCAGCAGTTACTCGCGGGAGAGGGGAAATGAGCAGTTCTTC.

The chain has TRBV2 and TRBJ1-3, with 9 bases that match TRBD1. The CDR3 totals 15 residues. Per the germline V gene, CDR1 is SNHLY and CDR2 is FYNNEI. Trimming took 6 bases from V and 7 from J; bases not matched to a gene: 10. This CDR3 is CASRGGQGGANTIYF. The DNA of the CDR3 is TGTGCCAGCAGGGGGGGACAGGGTGGCGCGAACACCATATATTTT.

The DNA of the CDR3 is TGTGCCAGTAGTATGGGCGGGGGGCTCGCTGAAGCTTTCTTT. Translation gives CASSMGGGLAEAFF. The chain employs TRBV19 and TRBJ1-1, with D perhaps TRBD1 (6 bases). The V gene's germline CDR1 is LNHDA and CDR2 SQIVND (reference sequence). Trimming stripped 3 bases from V and 6 bases from J, with 14 bases between. The CDR3 has 14 amino acids.

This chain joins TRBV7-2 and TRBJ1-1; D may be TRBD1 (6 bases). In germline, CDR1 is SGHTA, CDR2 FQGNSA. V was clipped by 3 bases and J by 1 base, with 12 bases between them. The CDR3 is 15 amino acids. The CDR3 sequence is CASSFSGDRNTEAFF. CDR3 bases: TGTGCCAGCAGCTTCTCAGGGGACCGGAACACTGAAGCTTTCTTT.

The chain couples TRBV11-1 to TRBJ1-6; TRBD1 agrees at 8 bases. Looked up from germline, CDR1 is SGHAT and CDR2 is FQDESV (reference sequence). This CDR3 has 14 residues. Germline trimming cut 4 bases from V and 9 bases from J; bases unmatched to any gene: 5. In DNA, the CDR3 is TGTGCCAGCAGCTCAGGACAGGGATCTTCACCCCTCCACTTT. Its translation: CASSSGQGSSPLHF.

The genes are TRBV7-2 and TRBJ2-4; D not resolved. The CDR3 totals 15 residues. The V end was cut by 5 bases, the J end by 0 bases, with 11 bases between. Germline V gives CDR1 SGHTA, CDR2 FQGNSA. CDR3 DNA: TGTGCCAGCAGCCCACGGAGTCAAGCCAAAAACATTCAGTACTTC. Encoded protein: CASSPRSQAKNIQYF.

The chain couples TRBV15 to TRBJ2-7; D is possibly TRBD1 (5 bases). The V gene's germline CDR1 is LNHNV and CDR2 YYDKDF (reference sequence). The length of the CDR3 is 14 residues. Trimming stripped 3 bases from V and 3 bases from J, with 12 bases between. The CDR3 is CATSSPRDLYEQYF. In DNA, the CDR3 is TGTGCCACCAGCAGCCCCAGGGATCTCTACGAGCAGTACTTC.

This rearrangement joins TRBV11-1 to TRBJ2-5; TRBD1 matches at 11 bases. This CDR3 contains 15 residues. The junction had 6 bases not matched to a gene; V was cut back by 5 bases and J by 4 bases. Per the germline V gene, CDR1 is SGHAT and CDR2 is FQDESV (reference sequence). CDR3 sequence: CASSMGQGVGETQYF. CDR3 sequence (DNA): TGTGCCAGCAGCATGGGACAGGGGGTTGGAGAGACCCAGTACTTC.

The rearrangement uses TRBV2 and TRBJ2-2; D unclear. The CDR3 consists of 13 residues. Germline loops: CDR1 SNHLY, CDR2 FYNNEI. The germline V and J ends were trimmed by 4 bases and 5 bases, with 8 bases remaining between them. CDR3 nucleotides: TGTGCCAGCAGTGTACAGTGGACCGGGGAGCTGTTTTTT. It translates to CASSVQWTGELFF.